Listed below are T cell receptor beta chains from one sample, sequenced in a study of identical twins. TCRdb independently ran MiXCR on the 5' RACE reads; one entry per CDR3 protein. This table has hundreds of thousands of distinct CDR3 sequences, around a sixth appearing once. These data also featured in a second study, about T cells expressing NK-cell markers.

Sequencing input: PBMCs. The receptors shown here come from a woman under 30 in good health. Each CDR3 is given with its conserved first and last residue. D genes are given only for firm matches. Size is stated for part of the rows, as once, few or many counts, or as a class when the clone is expanded.

V gene	D gene	clone size	J gene	CDR3 DNA	CDR3 protein
TRBV3-1	NA	once	TRBJ2-4	TGTGCCAGCAGCCAAGATTTGGGGGTAGAAGCCAAAAACATTCAGTACTTC	CASSQDLGVEAKNIQYF
TRBV29-1	TRBD2	few	TRBJ2-1	TGCAGCGTCGGAGGACTAGCGGAAAACTACAATGAGCAGTTCTTC	CSVGGLAENYNEQFF
TRBV12-3/TRBV12-4	NA	NA	TRBJ2-7	TGTGCCAGCAGTGTCGTGGGGTCAGTCTCTGGGCAGTACTTC	CASSVVGSVSGQYF
TRBV5-1	NA	NA	TRBJ2-5	TGCGCCAGCAGCTTGGCCCTGGGGGTAGGAGAGACCCAGTACTTC	CASSLALGVGETQYF
TRBV5-1	TRBD1	many	TRBJ1-4	TGCGCCAGCAGCCCGACAGGGCAGCGGAATGAAAAACTGTTTTTT	CASSPTGQRNEKLFF
TRBV7-2	NA	NA	TRBJ1-2	TGTGCCAGCAGCTTAGCACTTCATAACTATGGCTACACCTTC	CASSLALHNYGYTF
TRBV6-2/TRBV6-3	NA	NA	TRBJ2-4	TGTGCCAGCAGTTATCATACAGGGAAAAACATTCAGTACTTC	CASSYHTGKNIQYF
TRBV5-1	NA	few	TRBJ1-2	TGCGCCAGCAGCTGGACGGACAGTCATTATGGCTACACCTTC	CASSWTDSHYGYTF
TRBV20-1	NA	NA	TRBJ2-7	TGCAGTGGGGCGGGGTCTAAGGACGAGCAGTACTTC	CSGAGSKDEQYF
TRBV7-9	TRBD2	NA	TRBJ2-3	TGTGCCAGCAGCTTTATGGCTAGCGGAACAGATACGCAGTATTTT	CASSFMASGTDTQYF
TRBV5-1	NA	NA	TRBJ2-7	TGCGCCAGCAGCGAGACCGGGCCTCCTTATTTCTACGAGCAGTACTTC	CASSETGPPYFYEQYF
TRBV5-1	TRBD1	NA	TRBJ2-7	TGCGCCAGCAGCTTTCAGAGGACAGGGACCTACGAGCAGTACTTC	CASSFQRTGTYEQYF
TRBV3-1	NA	few	TRBJ2-7	TGTGCCAGCAGCCCCGGTGGGGGGACGTACTCCTACGAGCAGTACTTC	CASSPGGGTYSYEQYF
TRBV20-1	NA	NA	TRBJ2-5	TGCAGTGCTAAGGGGTATCGGGTAGAAGAGACCCAGTACTTC	CSAKGYRVEETQYF
TRBV20-1	NA	NA	TRBJ2-5	TGCAGTGCCCCACGGAGGGGAGAGACCGGAGCGACCCAGTACTTC	CSAPRRGETGATQYF
TRBV12-3/TRBV12-4	TRBD1	NA	TRBJ1-5	TGTGCCAGCAGTCATACAGGGGTACAGCCCCAGCATTTT	CASSHTGVQPQHF
TRBV9	NA	few	TRBJ2-5	TGTGCCAGCAGCCTCGCGAGCTACCAAGAGACCCAGTACTTC	CASSLASYQETQYF
TRBV12-3/TRBV12-4	TRBD1	NA	TRBJ2-4	TGTGCCAGCAGTATTCCAGGGGGCGCGAAAAACATTCAGTACTTC	CASSIPGGAKNIQYF
TRBV7-2	NA	few	TRBJ2-2	TGTGCCAGCAGCGGGCTTACCGGGGAGCTGTTTTTT	CASSGLTGELFF
TRBV14	NA	few	TRBJ1-6	TGTGCCAGCAGCCAAGATTACGGGTCCAATTCACCCCTCCACTTT	CASSQDYGSNSPLHF
TRBV27	NA	once	TRBJ2-7	TGTGCCAGCAGTTTAGGAACAGGCCGGGACCACGAGCAGTACTTC	CASSLGTGRDHEQYF
TRBV6-5	NA	few	TRBJ2-7	TGTGCCAGCAGTTACTCACTGGGGATCACCTACGAGCAGTACTTC	CASSYSLGITYEQYF
TRBV12-3/TRBV12-4	NA	many	TRBJ1-2	TGTGCCAGCAGTTTAGCGGACAGCGTAAGGGGCTACACCTTC	CASSLADSVRGYTF
TRBV7-9	NA	few	TRBJ2-5	TGTGCCAGCAGCTCGAACCGGCTAGCAGCTGAGGAGACCCAGTACTTC	CASSSNRLAAEETQYF
TRBV29-1	TRBD1	few	TRBJ2-5	TGCAGCGTTGCCCGGACAGGGGAACGACGGGGGGAGACCCAGTACTTC	CSVARTGERRGETQYF
TRBV15	TRBD2	few	TRBJ2-5	TGTGCCACCAGCAGAACTAGCGGGCAAGAGACCCAGTACTTC	CATSRTSGQETQYF
TRBV2	NA	many	TRBJ1-1	TGTGCCAGCACCGCGGACACGAACACTGAAGCTTTCTTT	CASTADTNTEAFF
TRBV7-2	TRBD2	NA	TRBJ2-7	TGTGCCAGCAGCCGTTACGGGGCGGGAGGGTACTACGAGCAGTACTTC	CASSRYGAGGYYEQYF
TRBV29-1	NA	few	TRBJ2-1	TGCAGCGTTGAAGATCGAGGTCACGGGGAGCAGTTCTTC	CSVEDRGHGEQFF
TRBV5-5	TRBD1	NA	TRBJ1-1	TGTGCCAGCAGCTTGAGACAGGGGGGAGAACAAATGAACACTGAAGCTTTCTTT	CASSLRQGGEQMNTEAFF
TRBV20-1	NA	NA	TRBJ2-2	TGCAGTGCTAGATCTAAGCGCCTGACTGGTAACACCGGGGAGCTGTTTTTT	CSARSKRLTGNTGELFF
TRBV7-2	NA	few	TRBJ1-5	TGTGCCAGCAGCACTTGGGCCAGGAGGGATCAGCCCCAGCATTTT	CASSTWARRDQPQHF
TRBV29-1	TRBD2	many	TRBJ2-5	TGCAGCGTCCTAAGCGGGATGGAGACCCAGTACTTC	CSVLSGMETQYF
TRBV18	NA	few	TRBJ2-1	TGTGCCAGCTCAAGGTCGGCCGTGCAGATACGATTCTACAATGAGCAGTTCTTC	CASSRSAVQIRFYNEQFF
TRBV5-1	NA	NA	TRBJ2-7	TGCGCCAGCAAACTTGCTACGGGAACGAGCTACGAGCAGTACTTC	CASKLATGTSYEQYF
TRBV20-1	TRBD2	NA	TRBJ2-1	TGCAGTGCTAGAGATTTGGGTAGCGGGGGGGTCGATGAGCAGTTCTTC	CSARDLGSGGVDEQFF
TRBV11-2	NA	NA	TRBJ2-1	TGTGCCAGCAGCCTTAGCGGCCTTGAGCAGTTCTTC	CASSLSGLEQFF
TRBV6-2/TRBV6-3	TRBD1	NA	TRBJ1-5	TGTGCCAGCAATCCCGGACAGGCAAATCAGCCCCAGCATTTT	CASNPGQANQPQHF
TRBV27	NA	many	TRBJ1-5	TGTGCCAGCAGTGAATTTGGGGGAAACCAGCCCCAGCATTTT	CASSEFGGNQPQHF
TRBV11-3	TRBD2	NA	TRBJ2-2	TGTGCCAGCAGTCGGACTAGCGGGAGTCGCGGGGAGCTGTTTTTT	CASSRTSGSRGELFF
TRBV29-1	NA	few	TRBJ1-4	TGCAGCGTAGCGACTGTGGGTAATGAAAAACTGTTTTTT	CSVATVGNEKLFF
TRBV12-3/TRBV12-4	NA	NA	TRBJ2-5	TGTGCCAGCACCCCGGGGGCGGGTCCAAAGACCCAGTACTTC	CASTPGAGPKTQYF
TRBV7-9	NA	few	TRBJ2-2	TGTGCCAGCAGCCCAGGTCGAGACGGGGAGCTGTTTTTT	CASSPGRDGELFF
TRBV5-6	TRBD1	few	TRBJ1-4	TGTGCCAGCAGCTCCCATCCGACAGGGTCAAATGAAAAACTGTTTTTT	CASSSHPTGSNEKLFF
TRBV20-1	NA	NA	TRBJ1-6	TGCAGTGCTAGAGTCGGCCAGGGGAAGAATTCACCCCTCCACTTT	CSARVGQGKNSPLHF
TRBV6-5	TRBD2	NA	TRBJ2-4	TGTGCCAGCAGTTCCGTGACTAGCCTAGCCAAAAACATTCAGTACTTC	CASSSVTSLAKNIQYF
TRBV2	NA	NA	TRBJ2-7	TGTGCCACCACACTGGGCTACGAGCAGTACTTC	CATTLGYEQYF
TRBV7-3	NA	few	TRBJ2-3	TGTGCCAGCAGCAACCCAGGGGTGGTCGATACGCAGTATTTT	CASSNPGVVDTQYF
TRBV28	NA	NA	TRBJ2-5	TGTGCCAGCAGTTGGGGAATGGGGTCCCAGTACTTC	CASSWGMGSQYF
TRBV5-1	NA	few	TRBJ2-1	TGCGCCAGCAGCTCGGGGATGTTCGGAGATTATGCATACAATGAGCAGTTCTTC	CASSSGMFGDYAYNEQFF
TRBV2	NA	NA	TRBJ1-2	TGTGCCAGCAGGGGGTACTATGGCTACACCTTC	CASRGYYGYTF
TRBV11-2	NA	few	TRBJ1-6	TGTGCCAGCAGAAAGAGCTCCTATAATTCACCCCTCCACTTT	CASRKSSYNSPLHF
TRBV10-2	NA	few	TRBJ2-1	TGCGCCAGCAGTGAGCCTAATGAGCAGTTCTTC	CASSEPNEQFF